What follows are 12 T cell receptor beta chains derived from one specimen sequenced in a study of shared clonotypes between healthy human individuals. Profiling relied on immunoSEQ multiplex PCR, and the TCRdb table lists in-frame clones only, not all of them. The sample includes hundreds of thousands of clones, around two thirds of them seen just once. Source material: memory CD4+ T cells sorted from blood. Noted subset: CD45RA-negative fraction. Receptor source: a woman aged 30 to 39 in good health.

This chain connects TRBV6-6 to TRBJ2-1; D is possibly TRBD1 or TRBD2 (5 bases each). CDR1 is MNHNY, CDR2 SVGAGI, per germline (reference sequence). The V and J ends lost 5 bases and 5 bases respectively, with 16 bases between them. The CDR3 has 15 amino acids. CDR3 loop: CASSPGPGRNNEQFF. The CDR3 bases are TGTGCCAGCAGTCCCGGTCCAGGGAGAAACAATGAGCAGTTCTTC.

Note on this clone: Within the sample, other DNA sequences also encode this same CDR3. The V and J genes are TRBV18 and TRBJ2-7, with D possibly matching TRBD2 (5 bases). CDR1 is KGHSH, CDR2 LQKENI, per germline. V lost 2 bases to trimming and J lost 2 bases, with 10 bases between them. The CDR3 consists of 14 residues. The CDR3 DNA reads TGTGCCAGCTCACCAGGGAGAGGCCCCTACGAGCAGTACTTC. Translating it yields CASSPGRGPYEQYF.

The rearrangement uses TRBV2 and TRBJ2-1; tentative D call: TRBD2 (6 bases). Germline loops: CDR1 SNHLY, CDR2 FYNNEI. This CDR3 has 14 amino acids. Trimming took off 7 bases at V and 9 bases at J, with 19 bases between the two ends. The DNA of the CDR3 is TGTGCCAGCAAGTCCAATCTCCAGGGAGGTGAGCAGTTCTTC. This translates into CASKSNLQGGEQFF.

CDR3 sequence (DNA): TGTGCCATCAGCCCCGGGGACAGGGGTGAGCAGTACTTC. Its translation is CAISPGDRGEQYF. The chain joins TRBV10-3 to TRBJ2-7; 10 bases line up with TRBD1. The CDR3 is 13 amino acids. V shed 6 bases and J 7 bases; nucleotides not matched to a gene: 6. Germline V gene sequence: CDR1 ENHRY, CDR2 SYGVKD.

This clone appeared a few times. The J gene is TRBJ2-5, the V gene TRBV5-1; a possible D gene is TRBD2 (6 bases). V lost 4 bases to trimming and J lost 6 bases, with 22 bases between them. The germline gives CDR1 SGHRS, CDR2 YFSETQ. The CDR3 runs 16 residues. The CDR3 sequence: CASSQPTSAEGQTQYF. Here the CDR3 DNA reads TGCGCCAGCAGCCAACCAACCTCAGCGGAGGGTCAGACCCAGTACTTC. The variable domain in full, completed from reference TRBV5-1 and TRBJ2-5, reads KAGVTQTPRYLIKTRGQQVTLSCSPISGHRSVSWYQQTPGQGLQFLFEYFSETQRNKGNFPGRFSGRQFSNSRSEMNVSTLELGDSALYLCASSQPTSAEGQTQYFGPGTRLLVL.

The chain carries TRBV7-3 and TRBJ2-1; D gene ambiguous. This CDR3 contains 13 residues. Germline V lookup: CDR1 SGHTA, CDR2 FQGTGA. The ends were cut back, 2 bases at V and 2 bases at J, with 4 bases in the middle. The DNA of the CDR3 is TGTGCCAGCAGCTTAGGGACCTACAATGAGCAGTTCTTC. Translating gives CASSLGTYNEQFF.

The V gene is TRBV28, the J gene TRBJ2-1; D unresolved. V dropped 5 bases and J dropped 10 bases, with 9 bases sitting between them. From germline, CDR1 is MDHEN and CDR2 SYDVKM. CDR3 length: 11 amino acids. CDR3 sequence (DNA): TGTGCCAGCAGTAGGGTAGGGGAGCAGTTCTTC. Its translation is CASSRVGEQFF.

The rearrangement uses TRBV19 and TRBJ1-5; D is ambiguous. In germline, CDR1 is LNHDA, CDR2 SQIVND (reference sequence). CDR3 length equals 14 residues. The V end lost 7 bases, the J end lost 3 bases, and 13 bases lay between the germline ends. CDR3: CASKQGPNNQPQHF. The CDR3 nucleotides are TGTGCCAGTAAGCAAGGCCCGAACAATCAGCCCCAGCATTTT.

J is TRBJ2-3 and V is TRBV5-1; 7 bases are a match to TRBD1. The germline V gene has CDR1 SGHRS and CDR2 YFSETQ. Unmatched junction bases numbered 8, after V lost 4 bases and J lost 0 bases. The CDR3 runs 16 residues. CDR3 sequence reads: CASSLGTDSSTDTQYF. The DNA of the CDR3 is TGCGCCAGCAGCCTAGGGACAGATTCTAGCACAGATACGCAGTATTTT.

CDR3 nucleotides: TGTGCCAGCAGTTACTCGGTAGGGGGCGACCTCTATGGCTACACCTTC. It yields the protein CASSYSVGGDLYGYTF. The J gene is TRBJ1-2, the V gene TRBV6-5; 7 positions agree with TRBD1. J was trimmed by 4 bases and V by 0 bases; bases with no gene match: 8. The V gene's germline CDR1 is MNHEY and CDR2 SVGAGI. The CDR3 covers 16 residues.

The gene calls are TRBV2 and TRBJ2-2; 7 bases are a match to TRBD2. The CDR3 loop spans 15 amino acids. Per germline, CDR1 SNHLY and CDR2 FYNNEI. V trimming: 8 bases; J trimming: 4 bases; junction bases outside the gene matches: 10. The CDR3 bases are TGTGCCAGCCGGGCGGGAGTATCTGCCACCGGGGAGCTGTTTTTT. Amino acid sequence: CASRAGVSATGELFF. Looking up the rest from reference TRBV2 and TRBJ2-2 gives the full variable domain: EPEVTQTPSHQVTQMGQEVILRCVPISNHLYFYWYRQILGQKVEFLVSFYNNEISEKSEIFDDQFSVERPDGSNFTLKIRSTKLEDSAMYFCASRAGVSATGELFFGEGSRLTVL.

This chain joins TRBV28 and TRBJ2-7, with 8 positions matching TRBD2. The CDR3 consists of 15 residues. From germline, CDR1 is MDHEN and CDR2 SYDVKM. Trimming at V came to 6 bases and at J to 6 bases, leaving 13 bases not matched to a gene. In DNA, the CDR3 is TGTGCCAGCAGCCCTCCTACCGGGAGGGCCAGCGAGCAGTACTTC. It codes for CASSPPTGRASEQYF.